This T cell receptor (beta chain) was captured in a study of neurological immune-mediated disorders. Synthesis of cDNA was carried out by template-switch 5'RACE. The reaction used 10-nucleotide random UMIs. TCRdb recomputed calls from the 5' RACE reads with MiXCR, one row per CDR3 protein. The sample carries 20,000 or so distinct CDR3 sequences, around 15% recorded once. A total of 2 million PBMCs stored at -80 degrees C provided the unsorted libraries. Deletions cut 7 bases from V and 8 bases from J, with 21 bases between. The germline V gene has CDR1 SNHLY and CDR2 FYNNEI. There are 15 residues in the CDR3. Whole-study results and caveats: Multiple sclerosis, the disease with the least TCR clonal expansion, fell below healthy controls, whereas HTLV-1-associated myelopathy showed the most.

This clonotype was observed at least ten times. Antigen unknown. The chain recombines TRBV2 with TRBJ2-1, with a weak D call TRBD2 (7 bases). The TCR originated in a middle-aged woman with HTLV-1-associated myelopathy (HAM/TSP). The specimen sequenced was PBMCs. CDR3 sequence (DNA): TGTGCCAGCACGATAGGGGGGGCCTATGTCGATGAGCAGTTCTTC. Residues: CASTIGGAYVDEQFF.